This TCR beta chain was profiled in a study of neoadjuvant anti-PD-1 for oral cavity cancer. Time point given: after neoadjuvant nivolumab, at surgical resection. These oral cavity squamous cell carcinomas were HPV-negative and locally advanced. The CDR3 has 15 residues. CDR1 is SGHRS and CDR2 is YFSETQ in the germline V gene. Trimming took off 0 bases at V and 2 bases at J, with 9 bases between the two ends. Here immunoSEQ multiplex PCR was the method, and the copy in TCRdb shows in-frame clones only, minus some. Among more than 10,000 clones, 67% were seen once, and the ten largest hold 3% to 3.5%. The receptor's source is a person aged 40-85 years with oral cavity squamous cell carcinoma. The sequencing used PBMCs, collected after nivolumab (anti-PD-1) treatment. V is TRBV5-1 and J is TRBJ2-1; maybe TRBD2 (6 bases). The CDR3 DNA sequence: TGCGCCAGCAGCTTGGGGGAGGTTCCCTACAATGAGCAGTTCTTC. This sequence encodes CASSLGEVPYNEQFF.